One and the same sample provided the 32 T cell receptor beta chains below, sequenced in a study of OX40 agonist ivuxolimab in advanced cancers. Profiled with immunoSEQ multiplex PCR; TCRdb holds only in-frame clones, not every one. The sample yields more than 55,000 clones, around 90% seen once. The sequencing here drew on CD4+ or CD8+ T cells sorted from blood, taken in a trial of the OX40 agonist ivuxolimab. The receptors derive from an adult with an advanced solid tumor such as melanoma, head and neck, liver or kidney cancer.

This clone has only one observation. This chain links TRBV18 with TRBJ1-3; weak D call: TRBD1 (5 bases). Germline values: CDR1 KGHSH, CDR2 LQKENI. This CDR3 has 14 amino acids. Trimming took off 5 bases at V and 0 bases at J, with 8 bases between the two ends. The CDR3 loop is CASSYDSSGNTIYF. The CDR3 nucleotides read TGTGCCAGCTCATACGACAGCTCTGGAAACACCATATATTTT.

Only one count was recorded for this clone. The V gene is TRBV19, the J gene TRBJ2-1; 10 bases map to TRBD2. The V gene's germline CDR1 is LNHDA and CDR2 SQIVND (reference sequence). The CDR3 spans 16 residues. The trim removed 2 bases at V and 4 bases at J, leaving 5 bases unmatched. The CDR3 region is CASSILGLATYNEQFF. CDR3 nucleotides: TGTGCCAGTAGTATACTGGGACTAGCGACATACAATGAGCAGTTCTTC.

J is TRBJ1-4 and V is TRBV7-9, with TRBD1 identical over 7 bases. This CDR3 spans 16 amino acids. Germline loops: CDR1 SEHNR, CDR2 FQNEAQ (reference sequence). Trimming at V came to 4 bases and at J to 7 bases, leaving 12 bases not matched to a gene. This chain's CDR3 is CASSSRQGGIPEKLFF. The CDR3 DNA sequence: TGTGCCAGCAGCTCCCGACAGGGAGGGATACCTGAAAAACTGTTTTTT.

The rearrangement joins TRBV19 to TRBJ1-1, with D hard to call. The CDR3 extends over 13 amino acids. Germline CDR1 is LNHDA and CDR2 is SQIVND (reference sequence). The germline V and J ends were trimmed by 3 bases and 1 base, with 6 bases remaining between them. The CDR3 sequence is CASSIRRNTEAFF. The CDR3 DNA reads TGTGCCAGTAGTATTCGGCGGAACACTGAAGCTTTCTTT.

This chain uses TRBV28 with TRBJ2-7; D possibly corresponds to TRBD2 (6 bases). This CDR3 contains 13 residues. Trimming took off 8 bases at V and 1 base at J, with 12 bases between the two ends. Germline CDR1 reads MDHEN; CDR2 reads SYDVKM. Written as DNA, the CDR3 is TGTGCCAGCGTGCGGGGCTGGTCCTACGAGCAGTACTTC. This translates into CASVRGWSYEQYF.

This chain joins TRBV9 and TRBJ2-2; D is perhaps TRBD2 (6 bases). CDR1 and CDR2 from the germline V gene are SGDLS and YYNGEE. V was pared by 7 bases and J by 7 bases, with 11 bases between. The CDR3 consists of 12 residues. CDR3 sequence reads: CASSPGDGELFF. CDR3 sequence (DNA): TGTGCCAGCTCCCCGGGGGACGGGGAGCTGTTTTTT.

The chain links TRBV15 to TRBJ1-1; D is ambiguous. The CDR3 is made up of 14 amino acids. The V end was cut by 1 base, the J end by 0 bases, with 6 bases between. Germline-derived CDR1 and CDR2 are LNHNV and YYDKDF (reference sequence). The CDR3 loop is CATSRGSLNTEAFF. In DNA form, the CDR3 reads TGTGCCACCAGCAGAGGGAGTTTGAACACTGAAGCTTTCTTT.

This clone was detected a few times. The J gene is TRBJ2-3, the V gene TRBV27; TRBD2 agrees at 12 bases. Unmatched junction bases numbered 6, after V lost 2 bases and J lost 0 bases. Germline V CDR1 and CDR2: MNHEY, SMNVEV (reference sequence). This CDR3 region has 18 residues. The CDR3 DNA is TGTGCCAGCAGTTTAAACGCTGGACTAGCGGGAAGCACAGATACGCAGTATTTT. It translates to CASSLNAGLAGSTDTQYF.

The chain links TRBV6-6 to TRBJ1-4; 9 nucleotides match TRBD1. V shed 5 bases, J shed 7 bases, and the junction held 5 bases outside the gene matches. The CDR3 runs 14 residues. Germline V gives CDR1 MNHNY, CDR2 SVGAGI (reference sequence). Written as DNA, the CDR3 is TGTGCCAGCAGTCAACAGGGGGCCAGTGAAAAACTGTTTTTT. Protein: CASSQQGASEKLFF.

This clone was seen just once. The chain carries TRBV7-6 and TRBJ1-3; D is ambiguous. Trimming pared 4 bases from V and 0 bases from J, leaving 7 bases between. This CDR3 is 14 amino acids long. Germline V CDR1 and CDR2: SGHVS, FNYEAQ. The CDR3 sequence: CASSSLISGNTIYF. In nucleotides, the CDR3 is TGTGCCAGCAGCTCCCTCATCTCTGGAAACACCATATATTTT. The complete variable domain, with remaining parts taken from reference TRBV7-6 and TRBJ1-3, reads GAGVSQSPRYKVTKRGQDVALRCDPISGHVSLYWYRQALGQGPEFLTYFNYEAQQDKSGLPNDRFSAERPEGSISTLTIQRTEQRDSAMYRCASSSLISGNTIYFGEGSWLTVV.

The chain combines TRBV11-2 with TRBJ1-2; D is undetermined. In germline, CDR1 is SGHAT, CDR2 FQNNGV. Between the trimmed V and J ends, which lost 2 bases and 8 bases, there was a span of 15 bases. There are 14 residues in the CDR3. CDR3 DNA sequence: TGTGCCAGCAGCTTAAACAGACAAACCCTCGGCTACACCTTC. Protein sequence: CASSLNRQTLGYTF.

V and J are TRBV7-6 and TRBJ2-1; no clear D. This CDR3 spans 11 amino acids. V lost 5 bases and J lost 6, with 5 bases in between. Germline CDR1 and CDR2: SGHVS and FNYEAQ. The CDR3 sequence is CASSLTNEQFF. The CDR3 DNA sequence: TGTGCCAGCAGCCTTACCAATGAGCAGTTCTTC.

This clone was found a few times. J is TRBJ2-5 and V is TRBV7-3; D not certain. V was clipped by 3 bases and J by 2 bases, with 7 bases between them. The germline gives CDR1 SGHTA, CDR2 FQGTGA. There are 13 residues in the CDR3. CDR3 region: CASSFGPQETQYF. The CDR3 DNA is TGTGCCAGCAGCTTTGGTCCTCAAGAGACCCAGTACTTC.

The chain joins TRBV6-1 to TRBJ1-5; D is unresolved. Between the trimmed V and J ends, which lost 0 bases and 7 bases, there was a span of 7 bases. From germline, CDR1 is MNHNS and CDR2 SASEGT. The CDR3 runs 13 residues. In DNA form, the CDR3 reads TGTGCCAGCAGTGAAGCTAGGGAACAGCCCCAGCATTTT. Encoded protein: CASSEAREQPQHF.

The rearrangement links TRBV10-3 to TRBJ2-7; perhaps TRBD2 as D (5 bases). V was trimmed by 0 bases and J by 6 bases, leaving 15 bases between them. The germline V gene encodes CDR1 ENHRY and CDR2 SYGVKD. The CDR3 is 15 residues long. The CDR3 DNA is TGTGCCATCAGTGAGTCCTTAGCCCCTAGCCGCGAGCAGTACTTC. It yields the protein CAISESLAPSREQYF.

The rearrangement links TRBV5-1 to TRBJ2-7, with D perhaps TRBD2 (6 bases). Deletions cut 4 bases from V and 2 bases from J, with 16 bases between. There are 15 residues in the CDR3. Germline V CDR1 and CDR2: SGHRS, YFSETQ. The CDR3 DNA is TGCGCCAGCAGCCCCACGACTAGTGTCGCCTACGAGCAGTACTTC. Protein sequence: CASSPTTSVAYEQYF.

V usage is TRBV28 and J usage is TRBJ1-4; 8 bases match TRBD1. Germline CDR1 is MDHEN and CDR2 is SYDVKM. The CDR3 sequence is 12 residues long. V lost 8 bases and J lost 8; bases outside the gene matches: 4. CDR3 sequence reads: CASRQGSEKLFF. CDR3 coding DNA: TGTGCCAGCCGACAGGGGAGCGAAAAACTGTTTTTT.

This clone appeared once. At one of its ends the junction is not consistent with the germline gene, which may arise from a read error. The chain has TRBV14 and TRBJ2-3; 12 nucleotides agree with TRBD2. The CDR3 spans 18 residues. Looked up from germline, CDR1 is SGHDN and CDR2 is FVKESK. Here the CDR3 reads CASSQALAGGSGTDTQYF. CDR3 nucleotide sequence: TGTGCCAGCAGCCAAGCGCTAGCGGGAGGGTCTGGCACGGATACGCAGTATTTT.

The chain has TRBV5-1 and TRBJ2-1; D gene ambiguous. Looked up from germline, CDR1 is SGHRS and CDR2 is YFSETQ. The CDR3 has 15 residues. V was trimmed by 0 bases and J by 5 bases, leaving 12 bases between them. The CDR3 protein is CASSLVAAKDNEQFF. CDR3 coding DNA: TGCGCCAGCAGCTTGGTGGCCGCGAAGGACAATGAGCAGTTCTTC.

The genes are TRBV11-2 and TRBJ1-3; weak D call: TRBD1 (5 bases). This CDR3 contains 15 residues. Germline V gene data show CDR1 as SGHAT and CDR2 as FQNNGV. V was trimmed by 6 bases and J by 2 bases, leaving 14 bases between them. The CDR3 is CASRRVGRTGNTIYF. The CDR3 DNA sequence: TGTGCCAGCAGGCGGGTGGGGCGAACTGGAAACACCATATATTTT.

The chain has TRBV19 and TRBJ1-5; D might be TRBD1 (6 bases). The V gene lost 4 bases and the J gene lost 4 bases, with 11 bases spanning the gap. The germline V gene encodes CDR1 LNHDA and CDR2 SQIVND (reference sequence). CDR3 length: 14 residues. In nucleotides, the CDR3 is TGTGCCAGTAGTACCGGGACAAGTAATCAGCCCCAGCATTTT. This codes for CASSTGTSNQPQHF. The variable domain in full, completed from reference TRBV19 and TRBJ1-5, reads DGGITQSPKYLFRKEGQNVTLSCEQNLNHDAMYWYRQDPGQGLRLIYYSQIVNDFQKGDIAEGYSVSREKKESFPLTVTSAQKNPTAFYLCASSTGTSNQPQHFGDGTRLSIL.

The V call is TRBV27, the J call TRBJ2-7; D is ambiguous. The CDR3 extends over 14 amino acids. V was cut by 5 bases and J by 2 bases, with 13 bases left in between. Germline CDR1 and CDR2: MNHEY and SMNVEV (reference sequence). The CDR3: CASSPRTETYEQYF. DNA of the CDR3: TGTGCCAGCAGTCCCCGGACGGAAACCTACGAGCAGTACTTC.

The chain carries TRBV6-6 and TRBJ2-4; no clear D. With 0 bases removed from V and 5 bases from J, the gap between germline ends came to 8 bases. This CDR3 has 14 residues. Germline V lookup: CDR1 MNHNY, CDR2 SVGAGI (reference sequence). The CDR3 sequence is CASSYSSGQNIQYF. The DNA of the CDR3 is TGTGCCAGCAGTTACTCGAGTGGGCAAAACATTCAGTACTTC.

This clone was detected only once. The rearrangement uses TRBV12-5 and TRBJ2-3; D uncertain. Germline CDR1 and CDR2: LGHNT and FRNRAP. The CDR3 loop spans 15 amino acids. The V end was cut by 1 base, the J end by 0 bases, with 8 bases between. The CDR3 bases are TGTGCTAGTGGTTTGGGCGGTTATAGCACAGATACGCAGTATTTT. This codes for CASGLGGYSTDTQYF.

A word on this clone: Other DNA sequences in this sample translate to the same CDR3. The chain couples TRBV7-2 to TRBJ2-3, with D hard to call. The CDR3 spans 14 residues. Germline V CDR1 and CDR2: SGHTA, FQGNSA. V was pared by 1 base and J by 1 base, with 6 bases between. The CDR3 DNA sequence: TGTGCCAGCAGCTTAGTAGGTCGCACAGATACGCAGTATTTT. Encoded protein: CASSLVGRTDTQYF.

The V gene is TRBV18, the J gene TRBJ2-1, with 11 nucleotides matching TRBD1. CDR3 size: 14 residues. CDR1 and CDR2 (germline): KGHSH, LQKENI. The J segment lost 2 bases and the V segment lost 8 bases, leaving 2 bases of the junction unmatched. CDR3 in amino acids: CASGTGGAYNEQFF. In DNA form, the CDR3 reads TGTGCCAGCGGGACAGGGGGTGCCTACAATGAGCAGTTCTTC.

J is TRBJ2-2 and V is TRBV18; 7 nucleotides match TRBD2. The CDR3 has 15 amino acids. Germline V gene data show CDR1 as KGHSH and CDR2 as LQKENI. V lost 3 bases to trimming and J lost 1 base; unmatched junction nucleotides: 2. CDR3 loop: CASSPSSGNTGELFF. CDR3 DNA sequence: TGTGCCAGCTCACCGTCTAGCGGGAACACCGGGGAGCTGTTTTTT.

CDR3 sequence: CASSLRGGGTYEQYF. The CDR3 DNA follows: TGTGCCAGCAGCTTAAGGGGCGGGGGCACGTACGAGCAGTACTTC. The chain carries TRBV7-2 and TRBJ2-7, with D tentatively TRBD2 (7 bases). Trimming took 2 bases from V and 4 from J, leaving 15 bases between them. CDR3 length: 15 residues. The germline CDR1 and CDR2 sequences are SGHTA and FQGNSA.

This clone was detected a few times. The chain links TRBV7-9 to TRBJ2-1; TRBD1 matches at 7 bases. Losses at the gene ends were 5 bases for V and 6 bases for J; bases not matched to a gene: 13. The CDR3 has 16 amino acids. Per germline, CDR1 SEHNR and CDR2 FQNEAQ (reference sequence). The CDR3 DNA sequence: TGTGCCAGCAGCAAAGACAGGGCGCTACTATCCAATGAGCAGTTCTTC. It specifies CASSKDRALLSNEQFF.

A note on this clone: The same CDR3 can be traced to other DNA sequences in this sample. The J gene is TRBJ2-2, the V gene TRBV28; no firm D call. The CDR3 extends over 12 amino acids. Germline V gives CDR1 MDHEN, CDR2 SYDVKM. V shed 8 bases and J shed 2 bases, with 6 bases lying between them. In DNA, the CDR3 is TGTGCCAGCGGTAGAAACACCGGGGAGCTGTTTTTT. This codes for CASGRNTGELFF. Looking up the rest from reference TRBV28 and TRBJ2-2 gives the full variable domain: DVKVTQSSRYLVKRTGEKVFLECVQDMDHENMFWYRQDPGLGLRLIYFSYDVKMKEKGDIPEGYSVSREKKERFSLILESASTNQTSMYLCASGRNTGELFFGEGSRLTVL.

This clone appeared once. The chain combines TRBV5-4 with TRBJ2-7; D gene ambiguous. Germline-derived CDR1 and CDR2 are SGHNT and YYREEE (reference sequence). The CDR3 covers 13 residues. The V end was cut by 0 bases, the J end by 3 bases, with 7 bases between. As DNA, the CDR3 is TGTGCCAGCAGCTTGGACGGAAGCTACGAGCAGTACTTC. Translation gives CASSLDGSYEQYF.

The V gene is TRBV19, the J gene TRBJ1-1; 8 bases match TRBD1. The V gene's germline CDR1 is LNHDA and CDR2 SQIVND (reference sequence). CDR3 length: 14 amino acids. V gave up 3 bases and J gave up 1 base; unmatched junction bases: 1. The CDR3 is CASSITGGNTEAFF. CDR3 DNA: TGTGCCAGTAGTATTACAGGGGGGAACACTGAAGCTTTCTTT. Variable domain in full (rest from reference TRBV19 and TRBJ1-1): DGGITQSPKYLFRKEGQNVTLSCEQNLNHDAMYWYRQDPGQGLRLIYYSQIVNDFQKGDIAEGYSVSREKKESFPLTVTSAQKNPTAFYLCASSITGGNTEAFFGQGTRLTVV.